These 21 T cell receptor beta chains came from one sample sequenced in a study of chemoradiotherapy in HPV16-positive cancers. Produced via immunoSEQ multiplex PCR; TCRdb's table is partial and in-frame only. The top ten clones hold roughly 2.5% of a sample with more than 9,000 clones, 90% of them seen once. Sample acquisition took place from a patient who underwent chemoradiotherapy. The source of these receptors is a human donor with HPV-associated anogenital cancer.

This chain connects TRBV16 to TRBJ2-2; D not resolved. This CDR3 spans 15 amino acids. V was shortened by 5 bases and J by 1 base, with 11 bases between the two germline ends. CDR1 and CDR2 from the germline V gene are KGHSY and FQNENV. Here the CDR3 reads CASSVVGWNTGELFF. The CDR3 DNA reads as TGTGCCAGCAGCGTTGTGGGATGGAACACCGGGGAGCTGTTTTTT.

V gene TRBV7-8 combines with J gene TRBJ2-1; D possibly corresponds to TRBD2 (6 bases). Germline values: CDR1 SGHVS, CDR2 FQNEAQ. V dropped 0 bases and J dropped 5 bases, with 17 bases sitting between them. The CDR3 runs to 17 residues. The DNA of the CDR3 is TGTGCCAGCAGCTTAGCGATTGGGAGGAAGAGTGACAATGAGCAGTTCTTC. Amino acid sequence: CASSLAIGRKSDNEQFF.

The rearrangement uses TRBV14 and TRBJ2-7; D is uncertain. Trimming removed 5 bases from V and 1 base from J, with 12 bases in between. Looked up from germline, CDR1 is SGHDN and CDR2 is FVKESK. The CDR3 spans 14 residues. DNA of the CDR3: TGTGCCAGCAGCGAAAGAGCATCGTCCTACGAGCAGTACTTC. It codes for CASSERASSYEQYF.

The chain couples TRBV9 to TRBJ2-7; possibly TRBD1 for D (5 bases). Trimming pared 0 bases from V and 8 bases from J, leaving 15 bases between. Germline V gene data show CDR1 as SGDLS and CDR2 as YYNGEE. This CDR3 region has 14 residues. The CDR3 DNA follows: TGTGCCAGCAGCGTAGGTACAGGTAATTATAAGCAGTACTTC. It specifies CASSVGTGNYKQYF.

The chain employs TRBV30 and TRBJ2-7; the D is unclear. Germline V gives CDR1 GTSNPN, CDR2 SVGIG (reference sequence). With 3 bases removed from V and 6 bases from J, the gap between germline ends came to 9 bases. This CDR3 comprises 11 residues. The CDR3 DNA reads as TGTGCCTGGAGACTCGCGAGCGAGCAGTACTTC. Its translation is CAWRLASEQYF.

This rearrangement joins TRBV6-5 to TRBJ1-2, with a tentative D call TRBD1 (5 bases). The V and J ends lost 0 bases and 2 bases respectively, with 10 bases between them. CDR3 length: 15 residues. Germline lookup yields CDR1 MNHEY and CDR2 SVGAGI. CDR3 nucleotide sequence: TGTGCCAGCAGTTACTCAGGGGAAGGGAACTATGGCTACACCTTC. Translating gives CASSYSGEGNYGYTF.

This chain joins TRBV5-6 and TRBJ2-1, with D tentatively TRBD1 or TRBD2 (6 bases each). In germline, CDR1 is SGHDT, CDR2 YYEEEE. The CDR3 consists of 16 residues. The V end lost 5 bases, the J end lost 2 bases, and 17 bases lay between the germline ends. The CDR3 coding sequence is TGTGCCAGCAGTTGGACCCTCCGGGGGCCCTACAATGAGCAGTTCTTC. Protein product: CASSWTLRGPYNEQFF.

The rearrangement uses TRBV5-1 and TRBJ2-1; no definite D call. CDR1 and CDR2 (germline): SGHRS, YFSETQ. Trimming left V 1 base short and J 2 bases short, with 16 bases between. The CDR3 spans 17 residues. CDR3 bases: TGCGCCAGCAGCTTGAGGCCGGCCGTAGCCCCCTACAATGAGCAGTTCTTC. Translating it yields CASSLRPAVAPYNEQFF.

This clone was picked up one time. The chain has TRBV5-1 and TRBJ2-7, with a possible D match to TRBD2 (6 bases). Trimming pared 4 bases from V and 1 base from J, leaving 15 bases between. The CDR3 runs 15 residues. CDR1 SGHRS and CDR2 YFSETQ come from the germline V gene. The DNA for the CDR3 is TGCGCCAGCAGCCGGGGAGGACTCATTTCCTACGAGCAGTACTTC. Encoded protein: CASSRGGLISYEQYF.

The chain links TRBV27 to TRBJ1-2, with 7 bases identical to TRBD1. The V gene end was trimmed by 6 bases and the J gene end by 4 bases; junction bases not matched to a gene: 5. From germline, CDR1 is MNHEY and CDR2 SMNVEV (reference sequence). CDR3 length: 13 residues. The CDR3 loop is CASSYRGGYGYTF. The DNA of the CDR3 is TGTGCCAGCAGCTACAGGGGAGGCTATGGCTACACCTTC.

The chain links TRBV5-6 to TRBJ1-6; TRBD1 aligns across 7 bases. V shed 3 bases, J shed 6 bases, and the junction held 3 bases outside the gene matches. Germline V gives CDR1 SGHDT, CDR2 YYEEEE. CDR3 length: 14 residues. CDR3 loop: CASSSTGPNSPLHF. CDR3 nucleotide sequence: TGTGCCAGCAGCTCGACAGGGCCTAATTCACCCCTCCACTTT.

This chain connects TRBV11-2 to TRBJ2-3; the D gene is possibly TRBD2 (5 bases). Deletions cut 1 base from V and 1 base from J, with 6 bases between. The CDR3 spans 14 residues. In germline, CDR1 is SGHAT, CDR2 FQNNGV. The CDR3 DNA sequence: TGTGCCAGCAGCTTAGGGACTGGCACAGATACGCAGTATTTT. Its protein product is CASSLGTGTDTQYF.

The V and J genes are TRBV9 and TRBJ2-7; perhaps TRBD2 as D (5 bases). Germline loops: CDR1 SGDLS, CDR2 YYNGEE. This CDR3 has 16 residues. V lost 4 bases to trimming and J lost 2 bases, with 19 bases between them. The CDR3 DNA reads as TGTGCCAGCAGCACAACTAGTAAAGATATCCCCTACGAGCAGTACTTC. Protein product: CASSTTSKDIPYEQYF.

This sequence joins TRBV19 and TRBJ1-1; the D gene is possibly TRBD1 (6 bases). V lost 5 bases to trimming and J lost 0 bases, with 13 bases between them. Germline V gives CDR1 LNHDA, CDR2 SQIVND (reference sequence). The CDR3 extends over 15 amino acids. For the CDR3, the DNA is TGTGCCAGTAGTTCCCGGACAGTTCTGAACACTGAAGCTTTCTTT. This codes for CASSSRTVLNTEAFF.

The chain carries TRBV7-2 and TRBJ1-3, with D uncertain. The germline gives CDR1 SGHTA, CDR2 FQGNSA. V was cut by 4 bases and J by 0 bases, with 7 bases left in between. The CDR3 has 14 amino acids. The CDR3 is CASSSPNSGNTIYF. The CDR3 DNA reads as TGTGCCAGCAGCTCCCCCAACTCTGGAAACACCATATATTTT.

The CDR3 bases are TGTGCCAGCAGCCAAGATTGGAAGGGTGGACAGTACTTC. Its translation is CASSQDWKGGQYF. The chain is built from TRBV4-2 and TRBJ2-4; no clear D. V was pared by 0 bases and J by 13 bases, with 13 bases between. The CDR3 has 13 residues. In germline, CDR1 is LGHNA, CDR2 YNFKEQ.

J is TRBJ2-7 and V is TRBV5-1; 10 bases are a match to TRBD1. Germline trimming cut 4 bases from V and 9 bases from J; bases unmatched to any gene: 10. CDR3 size: 14 residues. Per germline, CDR1 SGHRS and CDR2 YFSETQ. As DNA, the CDR3 is TGCGCCAGCAGCCCGGGACAGGGGCCCTCGGGGCAGTACTTC. Amino acids: CASSPGQGPSGQYF. Full variable domain (remainder filled in from reference TRBV5-1 and TRBJ2-7): KAGVTQTPRYLIKTRGQQVTLSCSPISGHRSVSWYQQTPGQGLQFLFEYFSETQRNKGNFPGRFSGRQFSNSRSEMNVSTLELGDSALYLCASSPGQGPSGQYFGPGTRLTVT.

V usage is TRBV19 and J usage is TRBJ1-2, with D possibly matching TRBD1 (6 bases). Germline CDR1 reads LNHDA; CDR2 reads SQIVND (reference sequence). Between the trimmed V and J ends, which lost 3 bases and 7 bases, there was a span of 15 bases. The CDR3 consists of 14 residues. This CDR3 reads CASSIPTGRGGYTF. The CDR3, as DNA: TGTGCCAGTAGTATCCCCACAGGGAGGGGTGGCTACACCTTC.

The chain couples TRBV5-1 to TRBJ2-7; D is ambiguous. The germline V gene encodes CDR1 SGHRS and CDR2 YFSETQ. The CDR3 is 13 residues long. Between the trimmed V and J ends, which lost 1 base and 3 bases, there was a span of 8 bases. The CDR3 DNA sequence: TGCGCCAGCAGCTTGCTAGGAGACTACGAGCAGTACTTC. It is translated as CASSLLGDYEQYF.

CDR3 nucleotide sequence: TGTGCCAGCAGTTTCATGGGGGGCTGGGGCTACGAGCAGTACTTC. Protein: CASSFMGGWGYEQYF. The rearrangement links TRBV27 to TRBJ2-7, with D possibly called TRBD1 or TRBD2 (6 bases each). CDR3 length equals 15 residues. The germline V gene has CDR1 MNHEY and CDR2 SMNVEV (reference sequence). V was clipped by 3 bases and J by 3 bases, with 15 bases between them.

The V and J genes are TRBV14 and TRBJ1-2, with 8 nucleotides matching TRBD1. The CDR3 runs to 14 residues. Trimming removed 1 base from V and 5 bases from J; junction bases left unmatched: 3. Germline V gene data show CDR1 as SGHDN and CDR2 as FVKESK. The CDR3 DNA is TGTGCCAGCAGCCAAGCAGGGGGCGGATATGGCTACACCTTC. This translates into CASSQAGGGYGYTF. The whole variable domain, remainder taken from reference TRBV14 and TRBJ1-2, is EAGVTQFPSHSVIEKGQTVTLRCDPISGHDNLYWYRRVMGKEIKFLLHFVKESKQDESGMPNNRFLAERTGGTYSTLKVQPAELEDSGVYFCASSQAGGGYGYTFGSGTRLTVV.